Following are 9 T cell receptor beta chains from one sample sequenced in a study of identical twins (dated by TCRdb to about 2016). The library was obtained by 5' RACE. The listed sequencing device is Illumina HiSeq 2000. TCRdb redid the processing of the public reads, applying fastp at Q25 and MiXCR, and retained in-frame beta chains. Every CDR3 protein is listed once, alongside the most common genes and DNA of its rows. Recorded for this sample are some 730,000 distinct CDR3 sequences; 18% of them occurred a single time. Together, the top ten hold 13% of the sample. This same sample was also part of a study on T cells expressing NK-cell markers.

Sequencing used PBMCs. These receptors all come from a woman under 30 in good health.

This clonotype has a handful of counts. This chain uses TRBV5-4 with TRBJ2-2; 9 nucleotides agree with TRBD1. The J segment lost 6 bases and the V segment lost 4 bases, leaving 7 bases of the junction unmatched. The CDR3 consists of 15 residues. Germline V gene sequence: CDR1 SGHNT, CDR2 YYREEE (reference sequence). The CDR3 sequence: CASSLLQGAPGELFF. As DNA, the CDR3 is TGTGCCAGCAGCCTATTACAGGGGGCGCCCGGGGAGCTGTTTTTT.

The chain combines TRBV6-5 with TRBJ2-6; the match to TRBD2 covers 9 bases. V dropped 2 bases and J dropped 2; count of bases not matched to a gene: 7. The length of the CDR3 is 18 residues. From germline, CDR1 is MNHEY and CDR2 SVGAGI. The CDR3 DNA sequence: TGTGCCAGCAGTTACCGCGGTAGCGGGAGTACTGGGGCCAACGTCCTGACTTTC. It specifies CASSYRGSGSTGANVLTF.

This clonotype was observed a few times. The J gene is TRBJ2-1, the V gene TRBV4-1; 11 bases match TRBD2. The CDR3 runs 16 residues. V dropped 4 bases and J dropped 5; count of bases not matched to a gene: 7. The germline CDR1 and CDR2 sequences are MGHRA and YSYEKL. CDR3 loop: CASSPTTSGGHNEQFF. As DNA, the CDR3 is TGCGCCAGCAGCCCTACTACTAGCGGGGGCCACAATGAGCAGTTCTTC.

The chain links TRBV10-3 to TRBJ2-1; D possibly uses TRBD1 or TRBD2 (5 bases each). Trimming removed 2 bases from V and 7 bases from J, with 18 bases in between. The CDR3 is made up of 16 amino acids. The germline V gene has CDR1 ENHRY and CDR2 SYGVKD. CDR3 sequence reads: CAISEHSDSGLNEQFF. The CDR3 nucleotides read TGTGCCATCAGTGAGCATAGCGACAGTGGACTTAATGAGCAGTTCTTC.

This clonotype was found a few times. This rearrangement joins TRBV20-1 to TRBJ2-5; D is possibly TRBD2 (6 bases). V was cut by 1 base and J by 1 base, with 10 bases left in between. Germline V gives CDR1 DFQATT, CDR2 SNEGSKA (reference sequence). The CDR3 consists of 14 residues. CDR3 sequence reads: CSARAGGAQETQYF. In nucleotides, the CDR3 is TGCAGTGCTAGAGCCGGCGGGGCCCAAGAGACCCAGTACTTC.

The chain recombines TRBV10-3 with TRBJ2-7, with D maybe TRBD2 (5 bases). This CDR3 region has 14 residues. Per the germline V gene, CDR1 is ENHRY and CDR2 is SYGVKD. Trimming left V 6 bases short and J 2 bases short, with 14 bases between. The CDR3 sequence: CAIRDADGTYEQYF. CDR3 coding DNA: TGTGCCATCAGAGACGCCGACGGGACCTACGAGCAGTACTTC.

The V and J genes are TRBV7-2 and TRBJ2-5, with 13 bases fitting TRBD2. Germline CDR1 reads SGHTA; CDR2 reads FQGNSA. The CDR3 is 15 residues long. V dropped 4 bases and J dropped 5; count of bases not matched to a gene: 4. CDR3 protein: CASSSWTSGSETQYF. For the CDR3, the DNA is TGTGCCAGCAGCTCCTGGACTAGCGGGAGTGAGACCCAGTACTTC.

The J gene is TRBJ1-1, the V gene TRBV7-3; D remains ambiguous. The CDR3 is 15 amino acids. V lost 2 bases and J lost 1, with 11 bases in between. In germline, CDR1 is SGHTA, CDR2 FQGTGA. In DNA form, the CDR3 reads TGTGCCAGCAGCTTAGGGCCCCCGTCGAACACTGAAGCTTTCTTT. Amino acid sequence: CASSLGPPSNTEAFF. Combining the CDR3 with reference TRBV7-3 and TRBJ1-1 gives the whole variable domain GAGVSQTPSNKVTEKGKYVELRCDPISGHTALYWYRQSLGQGPEFLIYFQGTGAADDSGLPNDRFFAVRPEGSVSTLKIQRTERGDSAVYLCASSLGPPSNTEAFFGQGTRLTVV.

This clonotype was seen many times. The chain is built from TRBV15 and TRBJ1-4, with TRBD1 identical over 10 bases. Per germline, CDR1 LNHNV and CDR2 YYDKDF (reference sequence). J was trimmed by 3 bases and V by 3 bases; bases with no gene match: 7. The CDR3 consists of 17 residues. CDR3: CATSSTGTGVSNEKLFF. CDR3 DNA: TGTGCCACCAGCAGTACCGGGACAGGGGTATCTAATGAAAAACTGTTTTTT.